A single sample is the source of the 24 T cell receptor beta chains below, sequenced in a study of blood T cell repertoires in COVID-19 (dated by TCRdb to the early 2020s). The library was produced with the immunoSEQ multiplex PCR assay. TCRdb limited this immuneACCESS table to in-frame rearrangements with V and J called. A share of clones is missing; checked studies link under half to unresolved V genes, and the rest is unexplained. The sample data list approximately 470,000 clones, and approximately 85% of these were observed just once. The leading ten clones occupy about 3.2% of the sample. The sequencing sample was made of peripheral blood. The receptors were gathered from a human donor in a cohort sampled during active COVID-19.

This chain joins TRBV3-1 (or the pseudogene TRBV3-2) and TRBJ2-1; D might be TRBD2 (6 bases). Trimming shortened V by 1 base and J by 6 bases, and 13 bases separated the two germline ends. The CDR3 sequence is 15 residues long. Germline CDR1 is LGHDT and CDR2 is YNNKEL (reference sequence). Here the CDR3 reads CASSQAGLHINEQFF. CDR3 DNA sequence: TGTGCCAGCAGCCAAGCGGGACTCCATATCAATGAGCAGTTCTTC.

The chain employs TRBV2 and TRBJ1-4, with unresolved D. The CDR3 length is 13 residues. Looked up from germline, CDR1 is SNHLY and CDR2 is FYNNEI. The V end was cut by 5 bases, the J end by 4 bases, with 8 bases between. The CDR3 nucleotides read TGTGCCAGCAGTAGGACTTATAATGAAAAACTGTTTTTT. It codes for CASSRTYNEKLFF.

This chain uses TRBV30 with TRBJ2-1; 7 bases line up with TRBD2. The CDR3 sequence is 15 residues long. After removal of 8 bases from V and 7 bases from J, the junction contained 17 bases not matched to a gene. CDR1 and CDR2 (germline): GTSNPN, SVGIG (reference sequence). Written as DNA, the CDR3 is TGTGCCCTGTCGGTTGGGGAGGGCCTTTTTAATGAGCAGTTCTTC. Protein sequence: CALSVGEGLFNEQFF. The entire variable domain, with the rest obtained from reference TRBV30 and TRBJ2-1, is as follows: SQTIHQWPATLVQPVGSPLSLECTVEGTSNPNLYWYRQAAGRGLQLLFYSVGIGQISSEVPQNLSASRPQDRQFILSSKKLLLSDSGFYLCALSVGEGLFNEQFFGPGTRLTVL.

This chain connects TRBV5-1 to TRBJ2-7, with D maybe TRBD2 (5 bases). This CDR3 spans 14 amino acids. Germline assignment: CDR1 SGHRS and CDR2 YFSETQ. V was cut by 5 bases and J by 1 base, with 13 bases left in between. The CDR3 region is CASRRTGSSYEQYF. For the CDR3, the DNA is TGCGCCAGCAGAAGGACGGGGAGTTCCTACGAGCAGTACTTC.

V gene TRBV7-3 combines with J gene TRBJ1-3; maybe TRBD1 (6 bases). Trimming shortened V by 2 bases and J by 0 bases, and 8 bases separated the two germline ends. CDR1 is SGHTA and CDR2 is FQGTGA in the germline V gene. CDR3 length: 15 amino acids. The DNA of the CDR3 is TGTGCCAGCAGCTTAGTAGGGGGCTCTGGAAACACCATATATTTT. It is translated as CASSLVGGSGNTIYF.

DNA of the CDR3: TGTGCCAGCAGTTTAACGCAGGGGGCGTCCTCTTATTCACCCCTCCACTTT. Protein product: CASSLTQGASSYSPLHF. J is TRBJ1-6 and V is TRBV28; 8 positions match TRBD1. CDR3 size: 17 residues. Per the germline V gene, CDR1 is MDHEN and CDR2 is SYDVKM. V was clipped by 2 bases and J by 8 bases; unmatched bases: 11.

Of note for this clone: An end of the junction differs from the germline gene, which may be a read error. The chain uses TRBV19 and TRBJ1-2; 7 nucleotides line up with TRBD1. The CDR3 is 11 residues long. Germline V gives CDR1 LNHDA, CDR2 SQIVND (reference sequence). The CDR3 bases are TGTGCCAGCAGAACAGGGGATGGCCACACCTTC. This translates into CASRTGDGHTF.

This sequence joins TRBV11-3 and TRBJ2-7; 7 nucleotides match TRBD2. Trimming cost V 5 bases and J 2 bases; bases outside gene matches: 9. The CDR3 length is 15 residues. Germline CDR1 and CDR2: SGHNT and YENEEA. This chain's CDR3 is CASSGGLVGPYEQYF. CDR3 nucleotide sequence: TGTGCCAGCAGCGGCGGACTAGTCGGTCCCTACGAGCAGTACTTC.

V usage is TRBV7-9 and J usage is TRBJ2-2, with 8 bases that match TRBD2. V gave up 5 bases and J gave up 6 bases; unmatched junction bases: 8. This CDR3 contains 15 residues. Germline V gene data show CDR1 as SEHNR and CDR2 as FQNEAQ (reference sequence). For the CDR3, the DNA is TGTGCCAGCAGCCTTTTAGCGGGACGGGCCGGGGAGCTGTTTTTT. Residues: CASSLLAGRAGELFF.

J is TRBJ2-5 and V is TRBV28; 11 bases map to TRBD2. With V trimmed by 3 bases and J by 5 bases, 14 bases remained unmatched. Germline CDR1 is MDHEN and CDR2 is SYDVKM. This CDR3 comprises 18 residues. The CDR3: CASSFPGLAALSGETQYF. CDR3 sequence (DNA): TGTGCCAGCAGTTTTCCGGGACTAGCGGCTCTCAGCGGGGAGACCCAGTACTTC.

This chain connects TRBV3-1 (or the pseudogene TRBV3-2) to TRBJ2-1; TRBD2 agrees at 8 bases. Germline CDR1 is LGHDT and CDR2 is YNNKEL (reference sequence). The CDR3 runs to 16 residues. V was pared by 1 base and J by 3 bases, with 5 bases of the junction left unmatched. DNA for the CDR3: TGTGCCAGCAGCCAAGCGGGCGGGGGGAGCTACAATGAGCAGTTCTTC. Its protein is CASSQAGGGSYNEQFF.

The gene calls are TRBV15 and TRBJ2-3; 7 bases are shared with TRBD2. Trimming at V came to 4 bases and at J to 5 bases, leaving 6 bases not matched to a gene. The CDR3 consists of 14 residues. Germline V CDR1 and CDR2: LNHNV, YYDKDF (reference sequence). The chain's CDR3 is CATSIRLAEDTQYF. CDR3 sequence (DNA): TGTGCCACCAGCATTCGACTAGCCGAAGATACGCAGTATTTT.

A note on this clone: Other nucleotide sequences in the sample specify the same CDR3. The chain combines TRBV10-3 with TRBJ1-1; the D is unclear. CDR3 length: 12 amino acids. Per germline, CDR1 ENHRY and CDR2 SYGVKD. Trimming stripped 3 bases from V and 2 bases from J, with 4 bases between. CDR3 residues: CAISDRNTEAFF. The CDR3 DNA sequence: TGTGCCATCAGTGACAGAAACACTGAAGCTTTCTTT.

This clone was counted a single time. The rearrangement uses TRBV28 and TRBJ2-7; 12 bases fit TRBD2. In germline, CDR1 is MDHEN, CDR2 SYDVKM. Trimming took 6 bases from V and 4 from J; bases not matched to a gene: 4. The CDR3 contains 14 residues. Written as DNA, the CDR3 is TGTGCCAGCAGGTTGACTAGCGGGAGATACGAGCAGTACTTC. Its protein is CASRLTSGRYEQYF. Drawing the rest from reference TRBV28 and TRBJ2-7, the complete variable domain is DVKVTQSSRYLVKRTGEKVFLECVQDMDHENMFWYRQDPGLGLRLIYFSYDVKMKEKGDIPEGYSVSREKKERFSLILESASTNQTSMYLCASRLTSGRYEQYFGPGTRLTVT.

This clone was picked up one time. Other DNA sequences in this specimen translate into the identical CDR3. The CDR3 sequence: CASSSDRVTGELFF. CDR3 nucleotide sequence: TGCGCCAGCAGCTCGGACAGGGTAACCGGGGAGCTGTTTTTT. This sequence joins TRBV5-1 and TRBJ2-2; TRBD1 aligns across 8 bases. This CDR3 is built from 14 residues. V gave up 3 bases and J gave up 5 bases; unmatched junction bases: 3. Per germline, CDR1 SGHRS and CDR2 YFSETQ.

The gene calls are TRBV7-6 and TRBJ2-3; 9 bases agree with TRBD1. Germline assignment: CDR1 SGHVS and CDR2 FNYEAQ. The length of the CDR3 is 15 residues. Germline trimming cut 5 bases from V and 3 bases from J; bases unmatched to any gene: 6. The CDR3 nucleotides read TGTGCCAGCAGCGCCCGGACAGGGGAGACAGATACGCAGTATTTT. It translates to CASSARTGETDTQYF. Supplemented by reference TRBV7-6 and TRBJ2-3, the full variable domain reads GAGVSQSPRYKVTKRGQDVALRCDPISGHVSLYWYRQALGQGPEFLTYFNYEAQQDKSGLPNDRFSAERPEGSISTLTIQRTEQRDSAMYRCASSARTGETDTQYFGPGTRLTVL.

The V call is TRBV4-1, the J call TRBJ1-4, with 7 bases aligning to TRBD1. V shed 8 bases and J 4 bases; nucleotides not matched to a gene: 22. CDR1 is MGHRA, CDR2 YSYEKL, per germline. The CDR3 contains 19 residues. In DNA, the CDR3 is TGCGCCAGCTCTCCGAGGGGGCAGGGCCCTGATTCGATTAATGAAAAACTGTTTTTT. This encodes CASSPRGQGPDSINEKLFF.

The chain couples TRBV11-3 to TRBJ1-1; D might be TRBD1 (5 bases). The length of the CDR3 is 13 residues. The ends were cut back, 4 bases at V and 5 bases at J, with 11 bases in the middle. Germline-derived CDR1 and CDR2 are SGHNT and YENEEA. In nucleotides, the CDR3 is TGTGCCAGCAGCTCTAGGAGGGGTACTGAAGCTTTCTTT. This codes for CASSSRRGTEAFF.

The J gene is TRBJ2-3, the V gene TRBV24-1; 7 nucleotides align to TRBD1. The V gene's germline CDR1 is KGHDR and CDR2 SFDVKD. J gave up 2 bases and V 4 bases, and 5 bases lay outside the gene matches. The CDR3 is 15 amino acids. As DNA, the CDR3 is TGTGCCACCAGTGACCCGGGACAGCTCACAGATACGCAGTATTTT. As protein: CATSDPGQLTDTQYF.

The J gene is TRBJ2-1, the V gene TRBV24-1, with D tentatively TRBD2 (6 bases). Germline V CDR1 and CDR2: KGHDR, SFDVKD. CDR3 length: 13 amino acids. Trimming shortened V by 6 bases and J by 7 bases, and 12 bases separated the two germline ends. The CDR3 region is CATSMMEGNEQFF. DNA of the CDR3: TGTGCCACCAGTATGATGGAGGGGAATGAGCAGTTCTTC.

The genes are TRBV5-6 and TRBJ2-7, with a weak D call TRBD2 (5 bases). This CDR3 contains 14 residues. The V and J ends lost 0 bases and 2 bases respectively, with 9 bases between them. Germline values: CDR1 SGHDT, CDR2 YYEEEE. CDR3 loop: CASSLVDGTYEQYF. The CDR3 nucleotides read TGTGCCAGCAGCTTGGTCGACGGGACCTACGAGCAGTACTTC. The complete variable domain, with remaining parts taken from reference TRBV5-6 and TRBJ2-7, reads DAGVTQSPTHLIKTRGQQVTLRCSPKSGHDTVSWYQQALGQGPQFIFQYYEEEERQRGNFPDRFSGHQFPNYSSELNVNALLLGDSALYLCASSLVDGTYEQYFGPGTRLTVT.

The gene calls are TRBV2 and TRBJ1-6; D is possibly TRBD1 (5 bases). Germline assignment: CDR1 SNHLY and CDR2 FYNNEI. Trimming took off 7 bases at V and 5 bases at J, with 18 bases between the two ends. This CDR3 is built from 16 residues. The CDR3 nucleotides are TGTGCCAGCAACCGTAGACCACAGGTGAATAATTCACCCCTCCACTTT. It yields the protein CASNRRPQVNNSPLHF.

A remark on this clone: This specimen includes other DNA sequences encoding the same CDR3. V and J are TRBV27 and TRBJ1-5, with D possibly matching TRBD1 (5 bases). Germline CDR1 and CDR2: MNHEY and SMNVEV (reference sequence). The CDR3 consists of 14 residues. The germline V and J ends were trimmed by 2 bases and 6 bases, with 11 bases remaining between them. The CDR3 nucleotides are TGTGCCAGCAGTTTAGGGGGGGTGGGTCAGCCCCAGCATTTT. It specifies CASSLGGVGQPQHF.

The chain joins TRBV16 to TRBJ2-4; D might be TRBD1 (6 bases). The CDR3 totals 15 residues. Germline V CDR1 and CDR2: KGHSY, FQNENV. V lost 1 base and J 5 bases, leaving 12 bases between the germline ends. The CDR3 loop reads CASSQLQGRENIQYF. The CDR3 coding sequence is TGTGCCAGCAGCCAATTACAGGGAAGAGAAAACATTCAGTACTTC.